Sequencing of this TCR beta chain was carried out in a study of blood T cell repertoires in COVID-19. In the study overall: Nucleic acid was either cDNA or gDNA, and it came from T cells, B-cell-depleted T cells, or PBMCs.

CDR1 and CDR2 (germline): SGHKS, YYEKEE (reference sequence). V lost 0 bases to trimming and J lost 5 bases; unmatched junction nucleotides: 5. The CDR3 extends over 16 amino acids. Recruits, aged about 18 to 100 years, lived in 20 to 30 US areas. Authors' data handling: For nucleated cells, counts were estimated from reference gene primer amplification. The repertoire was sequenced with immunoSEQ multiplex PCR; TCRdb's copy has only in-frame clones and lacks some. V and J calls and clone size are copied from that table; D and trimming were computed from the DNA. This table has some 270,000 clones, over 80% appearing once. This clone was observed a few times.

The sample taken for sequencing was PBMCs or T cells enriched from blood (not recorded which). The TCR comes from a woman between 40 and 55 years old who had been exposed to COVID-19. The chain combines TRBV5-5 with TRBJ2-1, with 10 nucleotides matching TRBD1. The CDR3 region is CASSLGGTGAHNEQFF. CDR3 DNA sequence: TGTGCCAGCAGCTTGGGGGGGACAGGGGCCCACAATGAGCAGTTCTTC.